This TCR beta chain was captured in a study of T-cell memory formation after mild COVID-19. The table lists this clonotype with many counts. No antigen is known for it. Findings and caveats of the study: Among clones contracting day 15 to 85, CD4/CD8 was balanced, whereas later expanders leaned CD4+.

CDR1 MGHRA and CDR2 YSYEKL come from the germline V gene. V shed 1 base and J shed 7 bases, with 8 bases lying between them. This CDR3 comprises 13 residues. From the 5' RACE reads, TCRdb called clonotypes with MiXCR, one entry per CDR3 protein. The sample contains about 340,000 distinct CDR3 sequences, approximately 16% of which appear only once. The rearrangement joins TRBV4-1 to TRBJ1-5; D remains unclear. The sequenced sample was PBMCs or a T cell subset sorted from them (not recorded which). The receptor was isolated from a young man who had mild COVID-19 (a few samples of this study predate the infection). Cell type and time point are not known. CDR3 nucleotide sequence: TGCGCCAGCAGCCAAGTTCAGGCACAGCCCCAGCATTTT. It specifies CASSQVQAQPQHF.